One T cell receptor beta chain is described in this entry. The antigen remains unidentified. The sample comes from a study of cytomegalovirus exposure and HLA in healthy donors. Study-level results: The study recorded 150 to 200 TCR beta chains that were cytomegalovirus-associated. Analysis was carried out at a later point, and it linked a missense DCLRE1C variant to TCR beta V- and J-gene trimming.

The study ran its PCR with 60 Vbeta and 13 Jbeta primers. The assay was immunoSEQ multiplex PCR, and TCRdb's table has in-frame clones only and misses some. Found here are around 200,000 clones, roughly 79% of them singletons; the top ten hold 1.5% to 2%. This CDR3 is built from 20 residues. Germline assignment: CDR1 SQVTM and CDR2 ANQGSEA. V dropped 0 bases and J dropped 2 bases, with 29 bases sitting between them. This sequence was found in a man younger than 45 in good health and CMV-seronegative. Sample: PBMCs. The chain employs TRBV29-1 and TRBJ2-7, with D maybe TRBD2 (6 bases). CDR3 protein: CSVEDPRGRLGTGTPYEQYF. The DNA for the CDR3 is TGCAGCGTTGAAGACCCCCGGGGGAGGCTGGGTACCGGGACTCCCTACGAGCAGTACTTC.